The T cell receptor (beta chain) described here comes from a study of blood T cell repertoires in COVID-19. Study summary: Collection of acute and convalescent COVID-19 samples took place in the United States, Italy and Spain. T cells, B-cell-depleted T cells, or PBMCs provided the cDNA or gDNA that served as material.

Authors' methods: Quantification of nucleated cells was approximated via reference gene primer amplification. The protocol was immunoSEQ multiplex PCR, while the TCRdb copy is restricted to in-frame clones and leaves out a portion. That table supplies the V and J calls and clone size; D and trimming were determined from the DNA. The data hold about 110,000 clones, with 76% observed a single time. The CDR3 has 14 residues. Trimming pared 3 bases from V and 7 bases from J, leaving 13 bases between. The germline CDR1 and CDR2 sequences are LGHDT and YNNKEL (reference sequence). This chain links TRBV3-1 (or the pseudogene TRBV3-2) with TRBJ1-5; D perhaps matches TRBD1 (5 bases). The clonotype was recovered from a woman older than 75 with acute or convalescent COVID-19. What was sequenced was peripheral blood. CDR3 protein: CASSQSQGYQPQHF. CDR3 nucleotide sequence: TGTGCCAGCAGCCAGTCGCAGGGTTACCAGCCCCAGCATTTT.